Following are 9 T cell receptor beta chains from one sample sequenced in a study of glioma-infiltrating T cells after dendritic cell vaccination. Libraries were prepared by immunoSEQ multiplex PCR; TCRdb keeps only in-frame clonotypes and omits some of them. The sample shows fewer than 95,000 clones, about 85% of them seen only once. Time point indicated: after dendritic cell vaccination, including at tumor progression/relapse. The source was blood, collected after dendritic cell vaccination. These receptors came from a human donor with glioblastoma.

This clone occurred a few times. The chain joins TRBV28 to TRBJ2-5; TRBD1 aligns across 7 bases. CDR1 MDHEN and CDR2 SYDVKM come from the germline V gene. The CDR3 extends over 14 amino acids. Trimming cost V 6 bases and J 0 bases; bases outside gene matches: 4. The DNA of the CDR3 is TGTGCCAGCAGAATGACAGGGAACCAAGAGACCCAGTACTTC. This encodes CASRMTGNQETQYF.

This clone was seen more than once but under ten times. The chain combines TRBV6-1 with TRBJ1-2; tentatively, D is TRBD1 (6 bases). V lost 0 bases to trimming and J lost 7 bases, with 15 bases between them. Per germline, CDR1 MNHNS and CDR2 SASEGT. This CDR3 comprises 15 residues. The CDR3 sequence: CASSEAAYREGGYTF. Here the CDR3 DNA reads TGTGCCAGCAGTGAAGCGGCCTACAGGGAAGGTGGCTACACCTTC.

The chain has TRBV19 and TRBJ1-6; D possibly corresponds to TRBD1 (5 bases). The CDR3 totals 14 residues. Germline V gives CDR1 LNHDA, CDR2 SQIVND (reference sequence). V lost 7 bases, J lost 0 bases, and 7 bases lay in between. CDR3: CASKGFSYNSPLHF. Here the CDR3 DNA reads TGTGCCAGTAAGGGGTTCTCCTATAATTCACCCCTCCACTTT. Full variable domain (missing parts from reference TRBV19 and TRBJ1-6): DGGITQSPKYLFRKEGQNVTLSCEQNLNHDAMYWYRQDPGQGLRLIYYSQIVNDFQKGDIAEGYSVSREKKESFPLTVTSAQKNPTAFYLCASKGFSYNSPLHFGNGTRLTVT.

A single count supports this clone. The J gene is TRBJ2-1, the V gene TRBV6-5; 8 bases are shared with TRBD2. V lost 5 bases to trimming and J lost 9 bases; unmatched junction nucleotides: 9. The CDR3 sequence is 14 residues long. Germline CDR1 MNHEY, CDR2 SVGAGI. The CDR3 coding sequence is TGTGCCAGCAGTGGGGCGGGACTAGTGGTTGAGCAGTTCTTC. The encoded protein is CASSGAGLVVEQFF.

The chain couples TRBV6-5 to TRBJ2-1, with 12 bases fitting TRBD2. V shed 2 bases, J shed 8 bases, and the junction held 4 bases outside the gene matches. Looked up from germline, CDR1 is MNHEY and CDR2 is SVGAGI. The CDR3 has 15 amino acids. In nucleotides, the CDR3 is TGTGCCAGCAGTTACCTAGCGGGAGGGCCGGATGAGCAGTTCTTC. Translated, it gives CASSYLAGGPDEQFF.

This chain joins TRBV19 and TRBJ2-7; TRBD2 matches 12 bases. V lost 3 bases and J lost 7; bases outside the gene matches: 4. Per germline, CDR1 LNHDA and CDR2 SQIVND (reference sequence). The CDR3 runs 14 residues. DNA for the CDR3: TGTGCCAGTAGTATGACTAGCGGGAGTGGAGAGCAGTACTTC. Its protein is CASSMTSGSGEQYF.

This chain uses TRBV18 with TRBJ2-5; possibly TRBD1 for D (6 bases). Trimming removed 0 bases at V and 1 base at J, with 9 bases between. CDR1 KGHSH and CDR2 LQKENI come from the germline V gene. The length of the CDR3 is 15 residues. This chain's CDR3 is CASSPPTGGQETQYF. The CDR3 bases are TGTGCCAGCTCACCACCGACAGGCGGCCAAGAGACCCAGTACTTC.

V gene TRBV19 combines with J gene TRBJ2-1; the D gene is possibly TRBD2 (5 bases). The germline gives CDR1 LNHDA, CDR2 SQIVND (reference sequence). The CDR3 is made up of 12 amino acids. V lost 5 bases to trimming and J lost 7 bases, with 9 bases between them. CDR3: CASSSPGNEQFF. The CDR3 nucleotides read TGTGCCAGTAGTTCCCCGGGGAATGAGCAGTTCTTC.

The genes are TRBV11-3 and TRBJ2-6, with 9 positions matching TRBD1. This CDR3 region has 18 residues. The V gene's germline CDR1 is SGHNT and CDR2 YENEEA. Trimming cost V 5 bases and J 4 bases; bases outside gene matches: 12. This CDR3 reads CASSPGTGTSTGANVLTF. As DNA, the CDR3 is TGTGCCAGCAGCCCTGGGACAGGGACGTCAACCGGGGCCAACGTCCTGACTTTC.